Each of the 3 T cell receptor beta chains below was sequenced from the same sample in a study of blood T cell repertoires in COVID-19. The protocol was immunoSEQ multiplex PCR, while the TCRdb copy is restricted to in-frame clones and leaves out a portion. The sample lists about 56,000 clones, nearly 90% occurring once. Input material: peripheral blood. These receptors came from a woman aged 55-75 years with COVID-19, enrolled during active disease.

The chain links TRBV6-5 to TRBJ2-7, with 9 bases aligning to TRBD1. CDR3 length equals 14 residues. Looked up from germline, CDR1 is MNHEY and CDR2 is SVGAGI. V dropped 5 bases and J dropped 6; count of bases not matched to a gene: 8. The CDR3 is CASSPDRGMAEQYF. CDR3 nucleotides: TGTGCCAGCAGTCCGGACAGGGGAATGGCCGAGCAGTACTTC.

The chain links TRBV28 to TRBJ2-1; 8 bases map to TRBD2. Germline CDR1 reads MDHEN; CDR2 reads SYDVKM. Trimming removed 6 bases from V and 5 bases from J; junction bases left unmatched: 9. This CDR3 comprises 15 residues. Here the CDR3 DNA reads TGTGCCAGCAGCCCGCCGGGACTAGGTAACAATGAGCAGTTCTTC. Translating it yields CASSPPGLGNNEQFF.

This clone was recorded only once. The chain has TRBV28 and TRBJ2-5; 8 bases are a match to TRBD2. The CDR3 contains 14 residues. Unmatched junction bases numbered 7, after V lost 5 bases and J lost 5 bases. CDR1 and CDR2 from the germline V gene are MDHEN and SYDVKM. CDR3 sequence (DNA): TGTGCCAGCAGTACAGCGGGAGTTGGTGAGACCCAGTACTTC. It yields the protein CASSTAGVGETQYF.